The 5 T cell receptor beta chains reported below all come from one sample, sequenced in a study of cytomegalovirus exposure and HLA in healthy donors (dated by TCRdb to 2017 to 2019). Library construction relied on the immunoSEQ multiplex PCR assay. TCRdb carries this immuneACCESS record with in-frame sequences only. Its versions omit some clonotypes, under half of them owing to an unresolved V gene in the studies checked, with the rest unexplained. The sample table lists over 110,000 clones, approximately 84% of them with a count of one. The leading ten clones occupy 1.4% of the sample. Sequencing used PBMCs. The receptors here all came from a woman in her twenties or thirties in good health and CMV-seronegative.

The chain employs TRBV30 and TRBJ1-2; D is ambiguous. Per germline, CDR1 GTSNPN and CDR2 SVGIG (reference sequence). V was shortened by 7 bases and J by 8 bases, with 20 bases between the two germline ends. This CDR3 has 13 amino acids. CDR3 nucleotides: TGTGCCTCGACGGAATCCGGGGTGGGAGGCTACACCTTC. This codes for CASTESGVGGYTF.

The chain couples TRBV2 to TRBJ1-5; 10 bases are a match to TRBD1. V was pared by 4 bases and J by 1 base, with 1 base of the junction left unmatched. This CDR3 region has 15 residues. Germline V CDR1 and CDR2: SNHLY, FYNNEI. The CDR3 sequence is CASSVDRGSNQPQHF. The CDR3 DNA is TGTGCCAGCAGTGTGGACAGGGGGAGCAATCAGCCCCAGCATTTT.

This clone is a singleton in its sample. CDR3 coding DNA: TGTGCCAGTAGCCCTCGGGCAGGGGGACCCTACGAGCAGTACTTC. Amino acids: CASSPRAGGPYEQYF. This chain links TRBV19 with TRBJ2-7, with TRBD1 matching 7 bases. The germline CDR1 and CDR2 sequences are LNHDA and SQIVND (reference sequence). The junction had 10 bases not matched to a gene; V was cut back by 6 bases and J by 2 bases. The CDR3 extends over 15 amino acids.

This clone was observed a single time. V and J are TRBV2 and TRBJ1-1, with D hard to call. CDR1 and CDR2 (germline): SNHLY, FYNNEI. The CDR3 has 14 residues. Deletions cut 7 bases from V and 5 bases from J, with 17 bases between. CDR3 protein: CASNLQIAGTEAFF. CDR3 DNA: TGTGCCAGCAACCTACAGATCGCGGGGACTGAAGCTTTCTTT.

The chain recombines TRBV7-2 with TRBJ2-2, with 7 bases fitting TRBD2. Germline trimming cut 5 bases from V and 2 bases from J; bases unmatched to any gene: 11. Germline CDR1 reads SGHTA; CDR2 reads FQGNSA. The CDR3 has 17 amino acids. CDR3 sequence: CASSRDLTSANTGELFF. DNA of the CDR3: TGTGCCAGCAGCCGCGACTTAACTAGCGCCAACACCGGGGAGCTGTTTTTT.